What follows are 31 T cell receptor beta chains derived from one specimen sequenced in a study of beta chain features in type 1 diabetes (dated by TCRdb to 2017 to 2018). Overall results and qualifications from the work: In all four CD4+ subsets, TCRB CDR3 length was moderately but significantly shorter in type 1 diabetes patients.

The library was made by the immunoSEQ multiplex PCR assay. The entire isolated RNA was reverse transcribed using the High Capacity cDNA Reverse Transcription Kit, and thus expressed TCRB transcripts were sequenced. The source is immuneACCESS, and TCRdb retained only in-frame sequences with V and J called. Part of the clones is not carried over; for the studies checked, unresolved V genes explain less than half of this, and the remainder is unexplained. This sample gives roughly 340,000 clones in total; roughly 13% of them show up just once. Roughly 0.015% of the sample is in the top ten clones. These TCRs are of unknown antigen specificity. Sequenced: naive CD4+ T cells from blood. This sample's cell subset or site label indicates: true naive CD4+ T cells. These receptors were taken from a young woman with type 1 diabetes.

This clone turned up a few times. This chain links TRBV19 with TRBJ2-5; 9 nucleotides match TRBD2. Germline loops: CDR1 LNHDA, CDR2 SQIVND (reference sequence). The CDR3 is 17 residues long. The junction had 13 bases not matched to a gene; V was cut back by 3 bases and J by 5 bases. Here the CDR3 reads CASSIGGGRAFRETQYF. As DNA, the CDR3 is TGTGCCAGTAGTATTGGCGGCGGGAGGGCCTTTCGGGAGACCCAGTACTTC.

This clone was observed a handful of times. The chain recombines TRBV2 with TRBJ2-2; 9 bases are a match to TRBD1. Trimming took 7 bases from V and 4 from J; bases not matched to a gene: 7. The CDR3 is 15 residues long. Per germline, CDR1 SNHLY and CDR2 FYNNEI. CDR3 coding DNA: TGTGCCAGCAAGTGGGGGACAGGGACCACCGGGGAGCTGTTTTTT. It is translated as CASKWGTGTTGELFF.

In this sample, this clone turned up a few times. The V and J genes are TRBV5-1 and TRBJ2-7; TRBD1 matches at 8 bases. The germline CDR1 and CDR2 sequences are SGHRS and YFSETQ. V dropped 4 bases and J dropped 3; count of bases not matched to a gene: 6. CDR3 size: 14 residues. The CDR3 here is CASSPGTGFYEQYF. The CDR3, as DNA: TGCGCCAGCAGCCCCGGGACAGGATTCTACGAGCAGTACTTC.

This clone has just a few counts. V usage is TRBV5-1 and J usage is TRBJ2-1, with D possibly being TRBD2 (5 bases). The CDR3 is 13 amino acids. CDR1 is SGHRS, CDR2 YFSETQ, per germline. V shed 4 bases and J shed 4 bases, with 9 bases lying between them. In nucleotides, the CDR3 is TGCGCCAGCAGCGCTACTAGTTACAATGAGCAGTTCTTC. It encodes CASSATSYNEQFF.

This clone came up a few times. CDR3 residues: CASSPREGEQYV. CDR3 nucleotides: TGTGCCAGCTCACCTCGGGAAGGCGAGCAGTACGTC. The chain recombines TRBV18 with TRBJ2-7, with D possibly TRBD2 on 5 matching bases. The CDR3 is 12 residues long. Looked up from germline, CDR1 is KGHSH and CDR2 is LQKENI. Between the trimmed V and J ends, which lost 3 bases and 6 bases, there was a span of 9 bases.

This clone has only a few counts. J is TRBJ2-3 and V is TRBV15; D possibly corresponds to TRBD2 (7 bases). The CDR3 runs to 20 residues. In germline, CDR1 is LNHNV, CDR2 YYDKDF (reference sequence). V was clipped by 1 base and J by 3 bases, with 26 bases between them. The DNA for the CDR3 is TGTGCCACCAGCAGAGCTCCGGGGGGCTCGCAGGGGCTTAGGACAGATACGCAGTATTTT. Residues: CATSRAPGGSQGLRTDTQYF.

The chain carries TRBV27 and TRBJ1-1, with 7 bases fitting TRBD1. This CDR3 contains 15 residues. The junction had 8 bases not matched to a gene; V was cut back by 5 bases and J by 2 bases. Germline loops: CDR1 MNHEY, CDR2 SMNVEV (reference sequence). CDR3 DNA: TGTGCCAGCAGTGGGGGGACAGTTACTAACACTGAAGCTTTCTTT. It yields the protein CASSGGTVTNTEAFF.

V is TRBV28 and J is TRBJ2-7, with TRBD2 identical over 7 bases. The V gene's germline CDR1 is MDHEN and CDR2 SYDVKM. Losses at the gene ends were 3 bases for V and 1 base for J; bases not matched to a gene: 9. This CDR3 is built from 16 residues. The CDR3 protein is CASSLGGASGSYEQYF. Written as DNA, the CDR3 is TGTGCCAGCAGTTTGGGCGGGGCTAGCGGTTCCTACGAGCAGTACTTC.

The gene calls are TRBV28 and TRBJ2-2; 13 nucleotides align to TRBD2. The germline CDR1 and CDR2 sequences are MDHEN and SYDVKM. V shed 11 bases and J 6 bases; nucleotides not matched to a gene: 6. This CDR3 is built from 14 residues. The CDR3 spells CASGLAGSAGELFF. For the CDR3, the DNA is TGTGCCTCGGGACTAGCGGGATCGGCCGGGGAGCTGTTTTTT.

The chain uses TRBV5-1 and TRBJ2-2, with D maybe TRBD1 (5 bases). The CDR3 contains 16 residues. Trimming took off 0 bases at V and 1 base at J, with 10 bases between the two ends. CDR1 SGHRS and CDR2 YFSETQ come from the germline V gene. CDR3 nucleotide sequence: TGCGCCAGCAGCTTGGTTCAGGGCGTGAACACCGGGGAGCTGTTTTTT. It yields the protein CASSLVQGVNTGELFF. The full variable domain, in which reference TRBV5-1 and TRBJ2-2 provide the parts outside the CDR3, is KAGVTQTPRYLIKTRGQQVTLSCSPISGHRSVSWYQQTPGQGLQFLFEYFSETQRNKGNFPGRFSGRQFSNSRSEMNVSTLELGDSALYLCASSLVQGVNTGELFFGEGSRLTVL.

The chain combines TRBV6-5 with TRBJ1-1; D might be TRBD1 (6 bases). The CDR3 extends over 14 amino acids. The germline V and J ends were trimmed by 6 bases and 1 base, with 12 bases remaining between them. CDR1 is MNHEY, CDR2 SVGAGI, per germline. DNA for the CDR3: TGTGCCAGCAGCCCACAGGGCCCGAACACTGAAGCTTTCTTT. The encoded protein is CASSPQGPNTEAFF.

This clone turned up a few times. This sequence joins TRBV19 and TRBJ1-5; D possibly corresponds to TRBD1 (5 bases). The germline V gene has CDR1 LNHDA and CDR2 SQIVND (reference sequence). Trimming cost V 10 bases and J 5 bases, with 15 bases left between them. The CDR3 consists of 13 residues. This CDR3 is CATSGRGYQPQHF. DNA for the CDR3: TGTGCCACCTCAGGGAGGGGATATCAGCCCCAGCATTTT.

The table lists this clone with a few counts. The rearrangement uses TRBV18 and TRBJ2-7; D might be TRBD2 (5 bases). V dropped 3 bases and J dropped 2 bases, with 11 bases sitting between them. Germline V lookup: CDR1 KGHSH, CDR2 LQKENI. The CDR3 is 14 residues long. The CDR3 is CASSPGSGAYEQYV. The DNA of the CDR3 is TGTGCCAGCTCACCGGGGAGCGGAGCCTACGAGCAGTACGTC.

The chain combines TRBV7-9 with TRBJ2-1; 8 bases fit TRBD2. V was pared by 1 base and J by 8 bases, with 7 bases of the junction left unmatched. Germline loops: CDR1 SEHNR, CDR2 FQNEAQ (reference sequence). This CDR3 region has 15 residues. The CDR3: CASSLVGAGGYEQFF. CDR3 nucleotide sequence: TGTGCCAGCAGCTTAGTTGGTGCGGGAGGCTATGAGCAGTTCTTC.

J is TRBJ2-1 and V is TRBV7-2; no definite D call. Germline V gene lookup returns CDR1 SGHTA and CDR2 FQGNSA. The CDR3 runs to 14 residues. V was cut by 2 bases and J by 9 bases, with 14 bases left in between. CDR3 sequence reads: CASSLFVIAVEQFF. CDR3 nucleotides: TGTGCCAGCAGCTTATTCGTGATTGCGGTTGAGCAGTTCTTC. Filled out from reference TRBV7-2 and TRBJ2-1, the complete variable domain reads GAGVSQSPSNKVTEKGKDVELRCDPISGHTALYWYRQSLGQGLEFLIYFQGNSAPDKSGLPSDRFSAERTGGSVSTLTIQRTQQEDSAVYLCASSLFVIAVEQFFGPGTRLTVL.

This clone has more than one count but fewer than ten. The rearrangement uses TRBV10-3 and TRBJ2-3; perhaps TRBD1 as D (5 bases). Trimming left V 6 bases short and J 5 bases short, with 9 bases between. Germline V gene lookup returns CDR1 ENHRY and CDR2 SYGVKD. The CDR3 spans 12 residues. The CDR3 reads CAISQTEDTQYF. The CDR3 nucleotides read TGTGCCATCAGCCAGACAGAAGATACGCAGTATTTT.

This sequence joins TRBV6-6 and TRBJ1-1; D uncertain. CDR3 length: 14 residues. The germline V gene encodes CDR1 MNHNY and CDR2 SVGAGI (reference sequence). Trimming took off 2 bases at V and 1 base at J, with 8 bases between the two ends. This chain's CDR3 is CASSYGRGNTEAFF. The CDR3 nucleotides are TGTGCCAGCAGTTACGGCCGGGGGAACACTGAAGCTTTCTTT.

This clone has a count of ten or more. CDR3 sequence (DNA): TGTGCCAGCAGCTTAGCCCTGCTAGAGGGGGACATTCAGTACTTC. It codes for CASSLALLEGDIQYF. The chain joins TRBV7-9 to TRBJ2-4, with a possible D match to TRBD1 (6 bases). The V end was cut by 0 bases, the J end by 8 bases, with 14 bases between. The CDR3 runs to 15 residues. Looked up from germline, CDR1 is SEHNR and CDR2 is FQNEAQ (reference sequence). Together with reference TRBV7-9 and TRBJ2-4, the CDR3 gives the full variable domain: DTGVSQNPRHKITKRGQNVTFRCDPISEHNRLYWYRQTLGQGPEFLTYFQNEAQLEKSRLLSDRFSAERPKGSFSTLEIQRTEQGDSAMYLCASSLALLEGDIQYFGAGTRLSVL.

Only a few counts were recorded for this clone. The V gene is TRBV6-5, the J gene TRBJ1-1; tentatively, D is TRBD1 (5 bases). The CDR3 sequence is 14 residues long. Germline lookup yields CDR1 MNHEY and CDR2 SVGAGI. V gave up 8 bases and J gave up 1 base, with 14 bases separating them. CDR3 sequence: CASGGGPKNTEAFF. DNA for the CDR3: TGTGCCAGCGGGGGAGGTCCGAAGAACACTGAAGCTTTCTTT.

J is TRBJ2-1 and V is TRBV4-2, with TRBD1 identical over 10 bases. J was trimmed by 7 bases and V by 2 bases; bases with no gene match: 8. CDR3 length: 16 amino acids. Germline V gives CDR1 LGHNA, CDR2 YNFKEQ. CDR3 bases: TGTGCCAGCAGCCAACCCCAGACAGGGGGCTGGAATGAGCAGTTCTTC. Its protein is CASSQPQTGGWNEQFF.

This clone has just a few counts. The V and J genes are TRBV29-1 and TRBJ2-3; TRBD2 matches 8 bases. This CDR3 spans 13 amino acids. CDR1 is SQVTM and CDR2 is ANQGSEA in the germline V gene. V was pared by 7 bases and J by 7 bases, with 10 bases of the junction left unmatched. Here the CDR3 reads CSAVQREPHTQYF. CDR3 DNA: TGCAGCGCCGTTCAGCGGGAGCCGCATACGCAGTATTTT.

This clone was recorded a few times. The gene calls are TRBV6-5 and TRBJ2-5; 9 bases fit TRBD1. The CDR3 sequence is 11 residues long. Germline assignment: CDR1 MNHEY and CDR2 SVGAGI. Trimming cost V 2 bases and J 14 bases; bases outside gene matches: 3. The CDR3 DNA reads as TGTGCCAGCAGTTACATGGGACAGGGCTACTTC. It is translated as CASSYMGQGYF.

This clone has just a few counts. The chain links TRBV4-3 to TRBJ1-1, with D unresolved. The V gene's germline CDR1 is LGHNA and CDR2 YSLEER. The V end lost 1 base, the J end lost 0 bases, and 18 bases lay between the germline ends. This CDR3 is 18 amino acids long. Here the CDR3 reads CASSQAPPGRLMNTEAFF. In DNA form, the CDR3 reads TGCGCCAGCAGCCAAGCCCCCCCGGGTCGGTTGATGAACACTGAAGCTTTCTTT.

The chain employs TRBV7-2 and TRBJ2-7; D gene ambiguous. Germline loops: CDR1 SGHTA, CDR2 FQGNSA. This CDR3 has 14 residues. The CDR3 nucleotides are TGTGCCAGCAGCCGAGAAAGTAGCTCCCACGAGCAGTACGTC. Translation gives CASSRESSSHEQYV.

The chain has TRBV9 and TRBJ2-2; D remains ambiguous. The CDR3 has 12 residues. Trimming took off 3 bases at V and 2 bases at J, with 2 bases between the two ends. Germline CDR1 reads SGDLS; CDR2 reads YYNGEE. CDR3 amino acids: CASSANTGELFF. CDR3 in DNA: TGTGCCAGCAGCGCAAACACCGGGGAGCTGTTTTTT.

The chain has TRBV27 and TRBJ1-1; D is undetermined. The germline V gene encodes CDR1 MNHEY and CDR2 SMNVEV (reference sequence). This CDR3 region has 13 residues. V lost 2 bases to trimming and J lost 14 bases, with 18 bases between them. This chain's CDR3 is CASSLRHSLGAFF. As DNA, the CDR3 is TGTGCCAGCAGTTTAAGGCACTCCCTAGGTGCGTTCTTT.

This rearrangement joins TRBV28 to TRBJ2-1; D possibly corresponds to TRBD1 (5 bases). Germline values: CDR1 MDHEN, CDR2 SYDVKM. Trimming cost V 8 bases and J 4 bases, with 12 bases left between them. CDR3 length equals 13 residues. In DNA, the CDR3 is TGTGCCAGCGTAATTCAGGGTTACAATGAGCAGTTCTTC. Protein product: CASVIQGYNEQFF.

The genes are TRBV4-2 and TRBJ2-2, with 7 bases lining up with TRBD1. With 2 bases clipped from V and 6 bases from J, the junction kept 6 bases outside the gene matches. Per the germline V gene, CDR1 is LGHNA and CDR2 is YNFKEQ. This CDR3 comprises 15 residues. The chain's CDR3 is CASSQSFQGAGELFF. CDR3 DNA: TGTGCCAGCAGCCAAAGTTTTCAGGGGGCCGGGGAGCTGTTTTTT.

In this sample, this clone turned up a few times. The rearrangement joins TRBV6-6 to TRBJ2-7; D is possibly TRBD1 (5 bases). Trimming removed 0 bases from V and 0 bases from J, with 6 bases in between. The CDR3 spans 14 residues. Germline-derived CDR1 and CDR2 are MNHNY and SVGAGI (reference sequence). The CDR3 spells CASSYSTDSYEQYF. The CDR3 DNA reads TGTGCCAGCAGTTACTCGACAGACTCCTACGAGCAGTACTTC.

The CDR3 DNA is TGTGCCAGTAACCGCCGGGTTTCCGCTAACTATGGCTACACCTTC. Amino acid sequence: CASNRRVSANYGYTF. V is TRBV19 and J is TRBJ1-2; D not resolved. Germline values: CDR1 LNHDA, CDR2 SQIVND (reference sequence). This CDR3 comprises 15 residues. Between the trimmed V and J ends, which lost 7 bases and 0 bases, there was a span of 15 bases.

This clone came up once. The chain is built from TRBV27 and TRBJ2-7; 11 bases line up with TRBD2. The CDR3 consists of 16 residues. J was trimmed by 2 bases and V by 5 bases; bases with no gene match: 8. Germline V gene lookup returns CDR1 MNHEY and CDR2 SMNVEV (reference sequence). The CDR3: CASSSSGRAWTYEQYV. CDR3 nucleotide sequence: TGTGCCAGCAGTAGTAGCGGGAGGGCCTGGACCTACGAGCAGTACGTC.